The 9 T cell receptor beta chains listed next were all sequenced from one sample in a study of T-cell memory formation after mild COVID-19. Via MiXCR, TCRdb re-called the 5' RACE reads, giving one row per CDR3 protein. This table holds about 290,000 distinct CDR3 sequences, approximately 15% found once. Sequencing was performed on PBMCs or a T cell subset sorted from them (not recorded which). The receptors come from a man aged 18 to 29 who had mild COVID-19 (a few samples of this study predate the infection). Cell type and time point are not known.

This clonotype was counted only a few times. The J gene is TRBJ2-2, the V gene TRBV5-1; D remains ambiguous. Germline V gene lookup returns CDR1 SGHRS and CDR2 YFSETQ. This CDR3 region has 13 residues. V shed 6 bases and J shed 1 base, with 7 bases lying between them. The CDR3 DNA reads as TGCGCCAGCATGTCGGAGAACACCGGGGAGCTGTTTTTT. This gives the protein CASMSENTGELFF.

V is TRBV3-1 and J is TRBJ2-7, with D possibly matching TRBD1 (6 bases). The V gene's germline CDR1 is LGHDT and CDR2 YNNKEL (reference sequence). Trimming stripped 2 bases from V and 6 bases from J, with 14 bases between. CDR3 size: 14 residues. The CDR3 region is CASSQRGRGVEQYF. CDR3 sequence (DNA): TGTGCCAGCAGCCAAAGGGGCAGGGGAGTCGAGCAGTACTTC.

This clonotype has at least ten counts. This chain joins TRBV7-2 and TRBJ2-1; 7 bases agree with TRBD2. The CDR3 sequence is 13 residues long. Germline lookup yields CDR1 SGHTA and CDR2 FQGNSA. The V and J ends lost 2 bases and 10 bases, in that order; junction bases with no gene match: 5. The CDR3 is CASSLFQRGEQFF. The CDR3, as DNA: TGTGCCAGCAGCTTATTTCAGCGGGGCGAGCAGTTCTTC.

The chain recombines TRBV2 with TRBJ2-7; 7 positions agree with TRBD2. The V gene's germline CDR1 is SNHLY and CDR2 FYNNEI. The CDR3 consists of 14 residues. After removal of 2 bases from V and 3 bases from J, the junction contained 4 bases not matched to a gene. Here the CDR3 reads CASSELGGGYEQYF. In DNA, the CDR3 is TGTGCCAGCAGTGAACTTGGCGGGGGCTACGAGCAGTACTTC.

A few counts support this clonotype. V gene TRBV11-1 combines with J gene TRBJ2-2, with 12 bases that match TRBD2. The CDR3 contains 15 residues. J lost 5 bases, V lost 6 bases, and 4 bases had no gene match. Germline assignment: CDR1 SGHAT and CDR2 FQDESV (reference sequence). CDR3 amino acids: CASRWTSGETGELFF. The CDR3 bases are TGTGCCAGCAGGTGGACTAGCGGGGAGACCGGGGAGCTGTTTTTT.

This chain joins TRBV19 and TRBJ2-5, with D hard to call. Germline CDR1 is LNHDA and CDR2 is SQIVND (reference sequence). This CDR3 has 13 amino acids. V was shortened by 2 bases and J by 2 bases, with 6 bases between the two germline ends. The CDR3 bases are TGTGCCAGTAGTATACAGCTACAAGAGACCCAGTACTTC. Its translation is CASSIQLQETQYF.

The sample holds many counts of this clonotype. The J gene is TRBJ2-3, the V gene TRBV12-3 or TRBV12-4; the D call may be TRBD1 or TRBD2 (5 bases each). This CDR3 has 16 residues. V was trimmed by 6 bases and J by 1 base, leaving 17 bases between them. The CDR3 sequence: CASSFGTSGRTDTQYF. The CDR3 DNA is TGTGCCAGCAGCTTTGGGACCTCCGGACGCACAGATACGCAGTATTTT.

The chain is built from TRBV9 and TRBJ2-5; 8 positions match TRBD1. V dropped 2 bases and J dropped 5; count of bases not matched to a gene: 5. CDR3 length: 14 amino acids. Germline V gene data show CDR1 as SGDLS and CDR2 as YYNGEE. The DNA of the CDR3 is TGTGCCAGCAGCGTGGCCAGGGGGCGGGAGACCCAGTACTTC. It translates to CASSVARGRETQYF.

This chain uses TRBV29-1 with TRBJ1-1; the D gene is possibly TRBD1 (6 bases). Germline V gene data show CDR1 as SQVTM and CDR2 as ANQGSEA. The CDR3 extends over 16 amino acids. Between the trimmed V and J ends, which lost 0 bases and 4 bases, there was a span of 18 bases. The CDR3: CSVEDGAGVRSTEAFF. The CDR3 nucleotides read TGCAGCGTTGAAGACGGAGCAGGGGTGCGGAGCACTGAAGCTTTCTTT.